The rows below give T cell receptor beta chains drawn from one sample of a study of blood T cell repertoires in COVID-19. Sequencing used immunoSEQ multiplex PCR; TCRdb keeps in-frame clones, though not all of them. The sample contains about 84,000 clones, over 60% of which appear only once. The material sequenced was peripheral blood. Receptors were obtained from a man aged 65-85 years with acute or convalescent COVID-19. CDR3s include the opening cysteine and the closing phenylalanine or tryptophan. A D gene is named only where the DNA matches it firmly. The size field is filled for only some rows; it gives once, few, many or a size class.

length	V	J	size	D	DNA	CDR3
16	TRBV4-1	TRBJ1-5	NA	TRBD1	TGCGCCAGCAGTCGAGACGGGACAGGGGGGAATCAGCCCCAGCATTTT	CASSRDGTGGNQPQHF
16	TRBV18	TRBJ1-5	NA	TRBD1	TGTGCCAGCTCACCGTCCACGACAGGGAGGAATCAGCCCCAGCATTTT	CASSPSTTGRNQPQHF
14	TRBV15	TRBJ1-4	NA	TRBD1	TGTGCCACCATCTTGACAGGGGAAAATGAAAAACTGTTTTTT	CATILTGENEKLFF
16	TRBV11-2	TRBJ2-1	NA	TRBD1	TGTGCCAGCAGAGCATTCCGGGGACAGGGCTACAATGAGCAGTTCTTC	CASRAFRGQGYNEQFF
20	TRBV5-4	TRBJ2-6	NA	TRBD2	TGTGCCAGCAGCTCCGGGACTAGCGGGGGGTTCTTCTCTGGGGCCAACGTCCTGACTTTC	CASSSGTSGGFFSGANVLTF
15	TRBV7-9	TRBJ2-3	NA	TRBD2	TGTGCCAGCAGCTTAGGGCGGGGGAACACAGATACGCAGTATTTT	CASSLGRGNTDTQYF
12	TRBV29-1	TRBJ1-1	NA	TRBD1	TGCAGCGTGGGGTCAGGGGGCACTGAAGCTTTCTTT	CSVGSGGTEAFF
15	TRBV7-3	TRBJ1-4	NA	NA	TGTGCCAGCAGCTTAACGGGCTCAACTAATGAAAAACTGTTTTTT	CASSLTGSTNEKLFF
15	TRBV9	TRBJ1-3	NA	NA	TGTGCCAGCAGCGTAGCTTCGGGGGGAGCAAACACCATATATTTT	CASSVASGGANTIYF
12	TRBV5-4	TRBJ2-1	NA	NA	TGTGCCAGCAACAACGGGGGACTCGAGCAGTTCTTC	CASNNGGLEQFF
13	TRBV25-1	TRBJ1-1	NA	NA	TGTGCCAGCAGTCGGGGGAAGAGCGCTGAAGCTTTCTTT	CASSRGKSAEAFF
15	TRBV13	TRBJ1-4	NA	NA	TGTGCCAGCAGCCGTCGCGGGGGCGAGAATGAAAAACTGTTTTTT	CASSRRGGENEKLFF
15	TRBV7-6	TRBJ1-6	NA	NA	TGTGCCAGCAGCTTAGGGGGGGGAAGTAATTCACCCCTCCACTTT	CASSLGGGSNSPLHF
18	TRBV15	TRBJ1-4	NA	TRBD1	TGTGCCACCAGCATAGGGACAGGGAACATTGCAACTAATGAAAAACTGTTTTTT	CATSIGTGNIATNEKLFF
16	TRBV28	TRBJ1-4	NA	NA	TGTGCCAGCAGTTTACCCTTGGGGAGGGGGTATGAAAAACTGTTTTTT	CASSLPLGRGYEKLFF
15	TRBV27	TRBJ2-3	NA	NA	TGTGCCAGCAGTTTGACACCTAGCGTGACAGATACGCAGTATTTT	CASSLTPSVTDTQYF
12	TRBV13	TRBJ1-2	NA	NA	TGTGCCAGCAGCTTATGGCCGGGGGGCTACACCTTC	CASSLWPGGYTF
13	TRBV19	TRBJ2-7	NA	NA	TGTGCCAGTAGTATCCTGGGTAGCGGAGAGCAGTACTTC	CASSILGSGEQYF
13	TRBV7-9	TRBJ1-4	NA	TRBD1	TGTGCCAGCAGCCCGGACAGGGCTGAAAAACTGTTTTTT	CASSPDRAEKLFF
15	TRBV2	TRBJ1-5	NA	NA	TGTGCCAGCAGTGAGGGGGGGGACCACAATCAGCCCCAGCATTTT	CASSEGGDHNQPQHF
14	TRBV6-5	TRBJ2-3	NA	TRBD2	TGTGCCAGTAGACATAGCGGGATGGGAGATACGCAGTATTTT	CASRHSGMGDTQYF
13	TRBV30	TRBJ1-6	NA	NA	TGTGCCTGGAGTTTTCCGGATAATTCACCCCTCCACTTT	CAWSFPDNSPLHF
13	TRBV30	TRBJ2-5	NA	NA	TGTGCCTTGACGAGGGTTGATTCGGAGACCCAGTACTTC	CALTRVDSETQYF
13	TRBV2	TRBJ2-5	once	NA	TGTGCCAGCAGTGCTGGCAGCCAAGAGACCCAGTACTTC	CASSAGSQETQYF
14	TRBV24-1	TRBJ2-3	NA	NA	TGTGCCACCAGTGACCCCCGACAGTCAGATACGCAGTATTTT	CATSDPRQSDTQYF
18	TRBV9	TRBJ2-3	NA	TRBD1	TGTGCCAGCAGCGTAGAGGCGGTGGGGACAGGGCACACAGATACGCAGTATTTT	CASSVEAVGTGHTDTQYF
14	TRBV5-1	TRBJ1-4	NA	TRBD1	TGCGCCAGCAGCTACGGAGGGGGCCGTGAAAAACTGTTTTTT	CASSYGGGREKLFF
17	TRBV7-8	TRBJ2-2	once	TRBD1	TGTGCCAGCAGACAGAAACCCCGGGACAGGGACACCGGGGAGCTGTTTTTT	CASRQKPRDRDTGELFF
16	TRBV6-4	TRBJ1-2	NA	NA	TGTGCCAGCAGTGACGTCTTAGAGAGGGAGGGAGAAGGCTACACCTTC	CASSDVLEREGEGYTF
11	TRBV18	TRBJ1-4	NA	TRBD1	TGTGCCAGCTCATCAGGGGGAAAACTGTTTTTT	CASSSGGKLFF